This T cell receptor (beta chain) was retrieved from a study of T cell responses to AZD1222 COVID-19 vaccine (dated by TCRdb to the early 2020s). For the wider study: AZD1222 recipients given second doses at about 4 weeks or at about 12 weeks were pooled, since spike-specific TCR depth and breadth were not found to differ between the two schedules. A total of 230 to 250 trial participants underwent TCR sequencing, of whom around 200 received two doses of AZD1222 and roughly 25 received two doses of the MenACWY control vaccine. Enrollment into the trials was organized by age into subgroups of 18-55, 56-69 and 70-plus years, and those subgroups contained about 150, 27 and 61 TCR-sequenced participants, respectively. General study outcomes and caveats: Vaccine-associated CD4 TCRs spanned the whole spike protein, with dominant responses in regions 160-218 and 743-854. Participants were mostly white British and included more females than males, and it was suggested by the authors that clonal diversity may have been underestimated. Because no day 14 peak-response samples were available, repertoires were characterized only after the peak T cell response. Reportedly, close to half of the unique spike-specific TCRs recognized epitopes lying outside the regions that are mutated in the B.1.351 and B.1.1.7 variants. Conclusions about previously exposed vaccinees are limited, since just 5 to 7 AZD1222 recipients were seropositive for SARS-CoV-2 at baseline. The 56-69-year group was small, and its depth increase did not reach significance, likely because of low power. A significant rise in spike-specific TCR breadth and depth was observed after two AZD1222 doses relative to day 0 and relative to MenACWY recipients.

The time point label, read with the paper, signifies: baseline before first vaccination. Vaccinee samples were obtained from the UK trials COV001 and COV002, which included a single-blind randomized controlled phase 2/3 trial of AZD1222 (ChAdOx1 nCoV-19) in healthy adults. Trial participant PBMC samples were collected at day 0 and day 28 after the second dose for TCRbeta chain sequencing. Regarding this clone: The target of this receptor is not known. Base qualities are not recorded, but no much larger clone differs from it by a single base.

As encoded in the germline V gene, CDR1 is SNHLY while CDR2 is FYNNEI. V drops 6 bases and J drops 5 bases, leaving 25 bases in between. Inclusive of the bounding cysteine and phenylalanine, the CDR3 is 17 residues long. Of the read, only the CDR3 DNA is kept; its 51 bases are in frame from base 1. The CDR3 regions of human TCRbeta chains were subjected to immunosequencing. On the study's bioinformatics: Repertoire TCRs were matched against a reference library of SARS-CoV-2-specific TCRs generated with the MIRA antigen-specificity platform. Breadth was defined as the fraction of unique TCRs that were SARS-CoV-2-associated. Depth was defined as the fraction of total T cells that were SARS-CoV-2-associated. Using the MIRA data, every spike-specific TCR was mapped to the spike region that the TCR reacted to and assigned to either a CD4 or a CD8 class. Log10-transformed breadth and depth values were compared by one-way ANOVA with Sidak's multiple comparisons tests. The clones in this table, taken by TCRdb from immuneACCESS, are in-frame only. Not every clone is retained; where verified, under half of the shortfall comes from an unresolved V gene, and the cause of the rest is unknown. The V and J calls and clone size come from that table; D and trimming were worked out from the DNA. The sample table lists approximately 140,000 clones, approximately 94% of them with a count of one. The ten largest clones take up roughly 1.2% of the sample.

The receptor was derived from an adult in good health. The rearranged segments are TRBV2 and TRBJ1-1, with a weak D call of TRBD1 (6 bases match). Sequenced material: peripheral blood, taken on day 0 of AZD1222 vaccination. The nucleotide sequence is TGTGCCAGCAGAGGGGGGTACATACAGAGTCTTTTGACTGAAGCTTTCTTT. It specifies CASRGGYIQSLLTEAFF.